The entry below describes one TCR beta chain. What it binds is unknown. Trimming left V 4 bases short and J 1 base short, with 10 bases between. CDR1 and CDR2 (germline): MNHEY, SVGAGI. The CDR3 totals 14 residues. The data derive from a study of shared clonotypes between healthy human individuals. Findings and limits, study-wide: Shared clonotypes across all four donors exceeded non-shared ones in generation probability.

Libraries were prepared by immunoSEQ multiplex PCR; TCRdb keeps only in-frame clonotypes and omits some of them. This table holds roughly 1,100,000 clones, about 74% found once. The sequencing sample was made of memory CD4+ T cells sorted from blood. Subset defined: CD45RA-negative fraction. The sequence was obtained from a man younger than 35 in good health. The J gene is TRBJ2-5, the V gene TRBV6-5; D is unclear. CDR3 in DNA: TGTGCCAGCAGTTCCGCGGACGGCCAAGAGACCCAGTACTTC. Translating gives CASSSADGQETQYF.